The 14 T cell receptor beta chains reported below all come from one sample, sequenced in a study of blood T cell repertoires in COVID-19. The protocol was immunoSEQ multiplex PCR, while the TCRdb copy is restricted to in-frame clones and leaves out a portion. Among 330,000 or so clones listed, approximately 88% were seen once. The specimen was PBMCs or T cells enriched from blood (not recorded which). All receptors come from a young man who had recovered from COVID-19.

The gene calls are TRBV28 and TRBJ2-3; TRBD1 is a possible D gene (5 bases). The CDR3 totals 12 residues. Germline CDR1 MDHEN, CDR2 SYDVKM. The V end lost 8 bases, the J end lost 0 bases, and 6 bases lay between the germline ends. CDR3 amino acids: CASGASTDTQYF. The CDR3, as DNA: TGTGCCAGCGGGGCTAGCACAGATACGCAGTATTTT.

This chain's CDR3 is CASSLAGVSSYTEAFF. CDR3 DNA sequence: TGTGCCAGCAGCTTGGCCGGGGTGAGTTCGTACACTGAAGCTTTCTTT. The genes are TRBV5-6 and TRBJ1-1; D gene uncertain. V was cut by 0 bases and J by 3 bases, with 15 bases left in between. This CDR3 comprises 16 residues. Germline loops: CDR1 SGHDT, CDR2 YYEEEE. The full variable domain, rest sourced from reference TRBV5-6 and TRBJ1-1, is DAGVTQSPTHLIKTRGQQVTLRCSPKSGHDTVSWYQQALGQGPQFIFQYYEEEERQRGNFPDRFSGHQFPNYSSELNVNALLLGDSALYLCASSLAGVSSYTEAFFGQGTRLTVV.

Concerning this clone: Within the sample, other DNA sequences also encode this same CDR3. The genes are TRBV24-1 and TRBJ2-3; 10 bases align to TRBD1. The CDR3 length is 15 residues. The germline gives CDR1 KGHDR, CDR2 SFDVKD. V shed 4 bases and J 3 bases; nucleotides not matched to a gene: 3. CDR3 protein: CATSDPGQGTDTQYF. DNA for the CDR3: TGTGCCACCAGTGACCCGGGACAGGGGACAGATACGCAGTATTTT.

The chain uses TRBV27 and TRBJ2-7, with D maybe TRBD1 (8 bases). The CDR3 length is 16 residues. Germline V gene lookup returns CDR1 MNHEY and CDR2 SMNVEV (reference sequence). V gave up 1 base and J gave up 2 bases, with 15 bases separating them. Here the CDR3 DNA reads TGTGCCAGCAGTTTATTGGACAGGGAGGGTCCCTACGAGCAGTACTTC. Protein: CASSLLDREGPYEQYF.

The V call is TRBV19, the J call TRBJ1-1; 7 bases map to TRBD1. The germline V gene has CDR1 LNHDA and CDR2 SQIVND (reference sequence). The CDR3 extends over 14 amino acids. Unmatched junction bases numbered 2, after V lost 4 bases and J lost 0 bases. CDR3 in amino acids: CASSRGQVNTEAFF. CDR3 bases: TGTGCCAGTAGTAGAGGACAGGTGAACACTGAAGCTTTCTTT.

This clone was seen more than once but under ten times. V is TRBV14 and J is TRBJ2-7; 9 nucleotides line up with TRBD1. V shed 6 bases and J 0 bases; nucleotides not matched to a gene: 3. This CDR3 is built from 14 residues. Looked up from germline, CDR1 is SGHDN and CDR2 is FVKESK. CDR3 DNA sequence: TGTGCCAGCAGTGTGGGACAGGGCTCCTACGAGCAGTACTTC. As protein: CASSVGQGSYEQYF.

The chain joins TRBV7-9 to TRBJ1-1, with a weak D call TRBD1 (6 bases). Germline CDR1 is SEHNR and CDR2 is FQNEAQ (reference sequence). Trimming left V 4 bases short and J 3 bases short, with 15 bases between. The CDR3 has 15 residues. CDR3 nucleotide sequence: TGTGCCAGCAGCTCGAACAGGGACGGTGACACTGAAGCTTTCTTT. It specifies CASSSNRDGDTEAFF.

This clone was observed a single time. The chain joins TRBV12-3 or TRBV12-4 to TRBJ1-1, with D hard to call. V was pared by 6 bases and J by 7 bases, with 15 bases between. CDR3 length: 13 amino acids. This chain's CDR3 is CASSIPRLVEAFF. In DNA form, the CDR3 reads TGTGCCAGCAGCATCCCCAGACTTGTTGAAGCTTTCTTT.

Here the CDR3 reads CASSDRTGYNEQFF. In nucleotides, the CDR3 is TGTGCCAGCAGTGATAGGACAGGGTACAATGAGCAGTTCTTC. This chain links TRBV6-1 with TRBJ2-1, with 8 bases that match TRBD1. Germline V gives CDR1 MNHNS, CDR2 SASEGT. With V trimmed by 3 bases and J by 4 bases, 2 bases remained unmatched. The CDR3 sequence is 14 residues long.

The chain is built from TRBV9 and TRBJ1-1; tentative D call: TRBD1 (6 bases). In germline, CDR1 is SGDLS, CDR2 YYNGEE. Trimming took 0 bases from V and 0 from J, leaving 12 bases between them. The CDR3 extends over 16 amino acids. The CDR3 bases are TGTGCCAGCAGCGTAGTGGGGACACCTATGAACACTGAAGCTTTCTTT. Its protein is CASSVVGTPMNTEAFF. Supplemented by reference TRBV9 and TRBJ1-1, the full variable domain reads DSGVTQTPKHLITATGQRVTLRCSPRSGDLSVYWYQQSLDQGLQFLIQYYNGEERAKGNILERFSAQQFPDLHSELNLSSLELGDSALYFCASSVVGTPMNTEAFFGQGTRLTVV.

The V gene is TRBV5-8, the J gene TRBJ1-3, with a tentative D call TRBD1 (6 bases). The CDR3 is made up of 14 amino acids. The germline gives CDR1 SGHTS, CDR2 YDEGEE. V was trimmed by 6 bases and J by 2 bases, leaving 12 bases between them. CDR3 region: CASITPGAGNTIYF. The DNA of the CDR3 is TGTGCCAGCATAACCCCAGGGGCTGGAAACACCATATATTTT.

V is TRBV7-9 and J is TRBJ1-5; D is ambiguous. The CDR3 contains 14 residues. The V end was cut by 1 base, the J end by 3 bases, with 7 bases between. CDR1 is SEHNR, CDR2 FQNEAQ, per germline (reference sequence). The CDR3 protein is CASSLDGFNQPQHF. In DNA form, the CDR3 reads TGTGCCAGCAGCTTAGACGGTTTCAATCAGCCCCAGCATTTT.

V usage is TRBV28 and J usage is TRBJ1-5, with D hard to call. This CDR3 has 15 amino acids. Germline CDR1 reads MDHEN; CDR2 reads SYDVKM. Trimming left V 2 bases short and J 4 bases short, with 12 bases between. Written as DNA, the CDR3 is TGTGCCAGCAGTTTAGTATGGGCAGGTAATCAGCCCCAGCATTTT. Protein sequence: CASSLVWAGNQPQHF.

The chain joins TRBV2 to TRBJ2-7; 7 nucleotides agree with TRBD1. The CDR3 sequence is 14 residues long. Germline CDR1 and CDR2: SNHLY and FYNNEI. With V trimmed by 4 bases and J by 6 bases, 9 bases remained unmatched. The CDR3 coding sequence is TGTGCCAGCAGTGTACAGGGGATTCGGGGCGAGCAGTACTTC. Translating it yields CASSVQGIRGEQYF.